The 5 T cell receptor beta chains listed next were all sequenced from one sample in a study of post-analysis software for immune sequencing data (dated by TCRdb to the mid-2010s). Their antigens are not known. The method behind the library was PCR. Sequencing instrument: Illumina HiSeq 2500. To reduce PCR and sequencing biases, unique molecular identifiers were built into the TCR beta cDNA libraries. TCRdb trimmed the raw reads at Q25, called clones with MiXCR and kept productive beta chains. Duplicate CDR3 protein sequences are folded into a single record with the most common DNA and genes. The sample includes under 200,000 distinct CDR3 sequences, with 25% to 35% observed a single time. About 3.7% of the sample belongs to the ten largest clones. Summary of the overall study and its limitations: Patients showed significantly higher frequencies than controls for several TRBV segments, among them TRBV5-6, TRBV5-1 and TRBV20-1.

Sequences were obtained from blood. The receptor source for this set is a girl younger than 18 with multiple sclerosis.

At least ten counts were recorded for this clonotype. The chain has TRBV5-1 and TRBJ2-1; 8 bases agree with TRBD2. The germline V gene encodes CDR1 SGHRS and CDR2 YFSETQ. This CDR3 comprises 14 residues. V shed 3 bases and J 5 bases; nucleotides not matched to a gene: 4. CDR3 sequence: CASSWLAGDNEQFF. Written as DNA, the CDR3 is TGCGCCAGCAGCTGGCTAGCGGGCGACAATGAGCAGTTCTTC.

This clonotype came up many times. This chain links TRBV12-3 or TRBV12-4 with TRBJ2-7; D might be TRBD1 (6 bases). This CDR3 has 15 amino acids. V was trimmed by 6 bases and J by 0 bases, leaving 15 bases between them. The CDR3 DNA reads TGTGCCAGCAGCCCCACAGGGTTTAACTCCTACGAGCAGTACTTC. Encoded protein: CASSPTGFNSYEQYF.

This clonotype was recorded many times. The chain couples TRBV5-1 to TRBJ2-1; D is unresolved. This CDR3 has 15 amino acids. With 4 bases removed from V and 0 bases from J, the gap between germline ends came to 11 bases. CDR1 and CDR2 (germline): SGHRS, YFSETQ. The CDR3 is CASSKLQSSYNEQFF. CDR3 nucleotides: TGCGCCAGCAGCAAACTCCAGAGCTCCTACAATGAGCAGTTCTTC.

This clonotype was counted a few times. The CDR3: CASSQDEGGDTEAFF. The CDR3 nucleotides are TGTGCCAGCAGCCAAGACGAGGGGGGGGACACTGAAGCTTTCTTT. V usage is TRBV3-1 and J usage is TRBJ1-1, with D maybe TRBD1 (6 bases). The CDR3 has 15 residues. Germline CDR1 LGHDT, CDR2 YNNKEL (reference sequence). Trimming stripped 0 bases from V and 3 bases from J, with 11 bases between.

This clonotype was detected once. The V call is TRBV7-2, the J call TRBJ1-1; D not certain. This CDR3 spans 15 amino acids. Trimming removed 1 base from V and 1 base from J, with 10 bases in between. The germline V gene encodes CDR1 SGHTA and CDR2 FQGNSA. The chain's CDR3 is CASSLVAQKNTEAFF. The CDR3 nucleotides are TGTGCCAGCAGCTTAGTAGCCCAAAAGAACACTGAAGCTTTCTTT.